A single sample gave rise to the 31 T cell receptor beta chains below, sequenced in a study of T-cell memory formation after mild COVID-19. TCRdb passed the 5' RACE reads through MiXCR, listing each CDR3 protein once. The sample consists of about 270,000 distinct CDR3 sequences, approximately 19% of them appearing once. The specimen sequenced was PBMCs or a T cell subset sorted from them (not recorded which). The receptors derive from a man in his late teens or twenties who had mild COVID-19 (a few samples of this study predate the infection). Cell type and time point are not known.

This clonotype was seen more than once but under ten times. The genes are TRBV5-1 and TRBJ2-3; possibly TRBD1 for D (6 bases). V dropped 7 bases and J dropped 4 bases, with 19 bases sitting between them. Germline loops: CDR1 SGHRS, CDR2 YFSETQ. The CDR3 runs 15 residues. CDR3 in DNA: TGCGCCAGCGGGTCAGGGGCCGTTGGCCCAGATACGCAGTATTTT. This sequence encodes CASGSGAVGPDTQYF.

This clonotype turned up a few times. The V call is TRBV5-6, the J call TRBJ2-3, with D hard to call. Germline V lookup: CDR1 SGHDT, CDR2 YYEEEE. The length of the CDR3 is 11 residues. Trimming removed 6 bases from V and 5 bases from J, with 7 bases in between. In DNA, the CDR3 is TGTGCCAGCACCGTGGGAGATACGCAGTATTTT. Translation gives CASTVGDTQYF.

This clonotype has a handful of counts. The gene calls are TRBV7-2 and TRBJ2-2; D is undetermined. CDR1 and CDR2 (germline): SGHTA, FQGNSA. Trimming shortened V by 11 bases and J by 1 base, and 11 bases separated the two germline ends. The CDR3 runs 13 residues. CDR3 sequence (DNA): TGTGCCGTTGGGCCGCGGAACACCGGGGAGCTGTTTTTT. It is translated as CAVGPRNTGELFF.

This clonotype showed up many times. This chain links TRBV7-9 with TRBJ2-1, with D hard to call. The ends were cut back, 1 base at V and 3 bases at J, with 1 base in the middle. Germline V lookup: CDR1 SEHNR, CDR2 FQNEAQ (reference sequence). CDR3 length equals 12 residues. The CDR3 DNA is TGTGCCAGCAGCTTAGACTACAATGAGCAGTTCTTC. Translated: CASSLDYNEQFF. Supplemented by reference TRBV7-9 and TRBJ2-1, the full variable domain reads DTGVSQNPRHKITKRGQNVTFRCDPISEHNRLYWYRQTLGQGPEFLTYFQNEAQLEKSRLLSDRFSAERPKGSFSTLEIQRTEQGDSAMYLCASSLDYNEQFFGPGTRLTVL.

The rearrangement joins TRBV5-3 to TRBJ2-7; D gene uncertain. TRBV5-3 is reported as an ORF; its role is uncertain. The CDR3 consists of 14 residues. The V gene lost 4 bases and the J gene lost 5 bases, with 16 bases spanning the gap. CDR3 sequence: CARSGPQVSDEQYV. CDR3 in DNA: TGTGCCAGAAGCGGACCCCAGGTATCTGACGAGCAGTACGTC.

The chain uses TRBV15 and TRBJ2-2; 7 bases align to TRBD1. The CDR3 has 14 amino acids. J lost 6 bases, V lost 5 bases, and 6 bases had no gene match. Germline lookup yields CDR1 LNHNV and CDR2 YYDKDF (reference sequence). In DNA form, the CDR3 reads TGTGCCACCAGCCCTCGACAGGGTTCCGGGGAGCTGTTTTTT. Translated: CATSPRQGSGELFF.

This clonotype showed up many times. The chain uses TRBV20-1 and TRBJ2-7; 7 nucleotides align to TRBD1. CDR1 and CDR2 (germline): DFQATT, SNEGSKA (reference sequence). V was clipped by 6 bases and J by 4 bases; unmatched bases: 6. The CDR3 consists of 12 residues. As DNA, the CDR3 is TGCAGTGCCAAGGGGACAGATTACGAGCAGTACGTC. It translates to CSAKGTDYEQYV.

The sample holds a few counts of this clonotype. The gene calls are TRBV7-6 and TRBJ1-4, with a tentative D call TRBD1 (6 bases). In germline, CDR1 is SGHVS, CDR2 FNYEAQ. The CDR3 length is 15 residues. With 1 base removed from V and 3 bases from J, the gap between germline ends came to 9 bases. The CDR3 DNA follows: TGTGCCAGCAGCTTAGTGGGGGCCTCTAATGAAAAACTGTTTTTT. Encoded protein: CASSLVGASNEKLFF.

The rearrangement links TRBV3-1 to TRBJ2-5, with D possibly TRBD1 on 5 matching bases. Trimming stripped 4 bases from V and 3 bases from J, with 15 bases between. This CDR3 has 15 amino acids. From germline, CDR1 is LGHDT and CDR2 YNNKEL (reference sequence). CDR3 amino acids: CASSREPGIKETQYF. CDR3 nucleotide sequence: TGTGCCAGCAGCCGCGAGCCAGGGATCAAAGAGACCCAGTACTTC.

This clonotype was seen more than once but under ten times. V is TRBV11-3 and J is TRBJ2-1; tentative D call: TRBD2 (6 bases). This CDR3 is 14 amino acids long. CDR1 SGHNT and CDR2 YENEEA come from the germline V gene. Trimming left V 6 bases short and J 9 bases short, with 18 bases between. The CDR3 nucleotides are TGTGCCAGCAGATCCGGGAGCGGGTCAAGTGAGCAGTTCTTC. Protein: CASRSGSGSSEQFF.

This clonotype was detected only a few times. The chain recombines TRBV7-6 with TRBJ2-1; D remains ambiguous. This CDR3 region has 12 residues. Germline V lookup: CDR1 SGHVS, CDR2 FNYEAQ. V lost 0 bases and J lost 8, with 5 bases in between. CDR3 nucleotides: TGTGCCAGCAGCTTAGCTGAGGATGAGCAGTTCTTC. Protein sequence: CASSLAEDEQFF.

This clonotype was detected a few times. This rearrangement joins TRBV5-1 to TRBJ2-2, with D hard to call. This CDR3 has 13 amino acids. V dropped 5 bases and J dropped 6 bases, with 11 bases sitting between them. Germline V gives CDR1 SGHRS, CDR2 YFSETQ. CDR3 coding DNA: TGCGCCAGCAGGCTATCCCAGGCCGGGGAGCTGTTTTTT. Translating it yields CASRLSQAGELFF.

This clonotype appeared a few times. The chain employs TRBV20-1 and TRBJ2-7; unclear D gene. CDR1 and CDR2 from the germline V gene are DFQATT and SNEGSKA (reference sequence). The germline V and J ends were trimmed by 1 base and 6 bases, with 13 bases remaining between them. The CDR3 consists of 13 residues. Here the CDR3 DNA reads TGCAGTGCTAGAGGCCAGCAACCAGGCGAGCAGTACTTC. Amino acids: CSARGQQPGEQYF.

The rearrangement uses TRBV6-5 and TRBJ2-5, with D possibly matching TRBD2 (5 bases). The CDR3 loop spans 12 amino acids. Germline CDR1 MNHEY, CDR2 SVGAGI. The ends were cut back, 6 bases at V and 9 bases at J, with 14 bases in the middle. The CDR3 sequence: CASSPVPGSQYF. CDR3 nucleotide sequence: TGTGCCAGCAGCCCCGTTCCGGGGTCCCAGTACTTC.

The CDR3 loop reads CASNVNTGELFF. The CDR3 nucleotides are TGCGCCAGCAACGTCAACACCGGGGAGCTGTTTTTT. The chain couples TRBV5-1 to TRBJ2-2; D remains ambiguous. The V end lost 6 bases, the J end lost 2 bases, and 5 bases lay between the germline ends. This CDR3 has 12 amino acids. The V gene's germline CDR1 is SGHRS and CDR2 YFSETQ.

This clonotype turned up a few times. This chain connects TRBV6-5 to TRBJ1-1, with D unclear. The ends were cut back, 0 bases at V and 1 base at J, with 6 bases in the middle. Germline V gives CDR1 MNHEY, CDR2 SVGAGI. This CDR3 has 14 amino acids. For the CDR3, the DNA is TGTGCCAGCAGTTACTCCGGGAGGAACACTGAAGCTTTCTTT. Translated, it gives CASSYSGRNTEAFF.

This clonotype was seen at least ten times. The J gene is TRBJ2-5, the V gene TRBV29-1; 8 positions match TRBD1. The CDR3 has 13 amino acids. With V trimmed by 7 bases and J by 5 bases, 9 bases remained unmatched. CDR1 SQVTM and CDR2 ANQGSEA come from the germline V gene. The CDR3 region is CSGGLQGDETQYF. Written as DNA, the CDR3 is TGCAGCGGCGGGTTACAGGGGGACGAGACCCAGTACTTC.

This clonotype was detected only a few times. The rearrangement links TRBV11-1 to TRBJ1-1; D gene ambiguous. V was trimmed by 1 base and J by 4 bases, leaving 13 bases between them. Germline CDR1 and CDR2: SGHAT and FQDESV (reference sequence). The length of the CDR3 is 15 residues. The CDR3 DNA sequence: TGTGCCAGCAGCTTAGTCGGGCCGTCGGGCACTGAAGCTTTCTTT. This encodes CASSLVGPSGTEAFF.

In its sample, this clonotype was seen a few times. The V call is TRBV6-5, the J call TRBJ2-3; D perhaps matches TRBD2 (6 bases). V was clipped by 4 bases and J by 1 base, with 12 bases between them. Germline V CDR1 and CDR2: MNHEY, SVGAGI. This CDR3 has 15 amino acids. This chain's CDR3 is CASSFFSGRTDTQYF. Written as DNA, the CDR3 is TGTGCCAGCAGTTTTTTTAGCGGACGCACAGATACGCAGTATTTT.

The gene calls are TRBV2 and TRBJ2-1; 9 bases map to TRBD2. J gave up 6 bases and V 0 bases, and 3 bases lay outside the gene matches. The germline V gene has CDR1 SNHLY and CDR2 FYNNEI. The CDR3 runs 15 residues. The CDR3 bases are TGTGCCAGCAGTGAAGCGGGACTAGCCTCCAATGAGCAGTTCTTC. As protein: CASSEAGLASNEQFF.

The gene calls are TRBV12-3 or TRBV12-4 and TRBJ2-5, with TRBD2 matching over 7 bases. V was clipped by 1 base and J by 4 bases; unmatched bases: 9. The CDR3 has 16 residues. As DNA, the CDR3 is TGTGCCAGCAGTTTAGTCCTAGCGGATCTGGTAGAGACCCAGTACTTC. It translates to CASSLVLADLVETQYF.

This clonotype was seen a few times. This chain's CDR3 is CASSQPEETQYF. The CDR3 coding sequence is TGTGCCAGCTCTCAACCGGAAGAGACCCAGTACTTC. The gene calls are TRBV18 and TRBJ2-5; no reliable D call. Trimming removed 6 bases from V and 3 bases from J, with 8 bases in between. The CDR3 is 12 amino acids. Germline V gene data show CDR1 as KGHSH and CDR2 as LQKENI. Drawing the rest from reference TRBV18 and TRBJ2-5, the complete variable domain is NAGVMQNPRHLVRRRGQEARLRCSPMKGHSHVYWYRQLPEEGLKFMVYLQKENIIDESGMPKERFSAEFPKEGPSILRIQQVVRGDSAAYFCASSQPEETQYFGPGTRLLVL.

The rearrangement uses TRBV7-9 and TRBJ2-1, with 8 bases matching TRBD1. The J segment lost 7 bases and the V segment lost 2 bases, leaving 4 bases of the junction unmatched. Germline loops: CDR1 SEHNR, CDR2 FQNEAQ (reference sequence). CDR3 length: 14 amino acids. CDR3 in amino acids: CASSLQGASNEQFF. CDR3 coding DNA: TGTGCCAGCAGCTTACAGGGGGCGTCGAATGAGCAGTTCTTC.

This chain connects TRBV7-6 to TRBJ2-3; the D gene is possibly TRBD1 (6 bases). CDR3 length: 16 residues. Between the trimmed V and J ends, which lost 5 bases and 2 bases, there was a span of 17 bases. Germline CDR1 is SGHVS and CDR2 is FNYEAQ. The CDR3 spells CASSLSTGPTTDTQYF. The DNA of the CDR3 is TGTGCCAGCAGCCTCTCGACAGGCCCGACCACAGATACGCAGTATTTT.

The CDR3 is CASGRDRSLPETEAFF. The CDR3 coding sequence is TGCGCCAGCGGACGGGACAGGTCCCTCCCGGAGACTGAAGCTTTCTTT. The rearrangement joins TRBV5-1 to TRBJ1-1; TRBD1 matches 8 bases. This CDR3 is 16 amino acids long. Germline V gives CDR1 SGHRS, CDR2 YFSETQ. With 7 bases clipped from V and 5 bases from J, the junction kept 16 bases outside the gene matches. The variable domain in full, completed from reference TRBV5-1 and TRBJ1-1, reads KAGVTQTPRYLIKTRGQQVTLSCSPISGHRSVSWYQQTPGQGLQFLFEYFSETQRNKGNFPGRFSGRQFSNSRSEMNVSTLELGDSALYLCASGRDRSLPETEAFFGQGTRLTVV.

The CDR3 loop reads CSARGTSGQETQYF. Here the CDR3 DNA reads TGCAGTGCTAGAGGGACTAGCGGGCAAGAGACCCAGTACTTC. The chain has TRBV20-1 and TRBJ2-5; 11 bases align to TRBD2. This CDR3 is built from 14 residues. The germline CDR1 and CDR2 sequences are DFQATT and SNEGSKA (reference sequence). V was clipped by 1 base and J by 2 bases; unmatched bases: 0.

The gene calls are TRBV3-1 and TRBJ2-7; no clear D gene. This CDR3 contains 14 residues. V was pared by 0 bases and J by 4 bases, with 10 bases between. Germline V gene lookup returns CDR1 LGHDT and CDR2 YNNKEL (reference sequence). This chain's CDR3 is CASSQDGRKYEQYV. The CDR3 DNA reads TGTGCCAGCAGCCAAGACGGAAGGAAATACGAGCAGTACGTC.

This clonotype was detected a few times. The chain's CDR3 is CASSPYHSGTETQYF. Here the CDR3 DNA reads TGTGCCAGCAGCCCCTACCATAGCGGGACAGAGACCCAGTACTTC. V and J are TRBV9 and TRBJ2-5; TRBD2 matches 8 bases. Germline V gene data show CDR1 as SGDLS and CDR2 as YYNGEE. J lost 4 bases, V lost 4 bases, and 9 bases had no gene match. CDR3 length: 15 amino acids.

This clonotype appeared many times. The chain recombines TRBV7-7 with TRBJ2-6; D is ambiguous. The CDR3 is 14 amino acids. V dropped 4 bases and J dropped 0 bases, with 4 bases sitting between them. Germline CDR1 reads SSHAT; CDR2 reads FNYEAQ (reference sequence). CDR3 DNA sequence: TGTGCCAGCAGCTCCAACTCTGGGGCCAACGTCCTGACTTTC. Protein: CASSSNSGANVLTF. The variable domain in full, with the rest retrieved from reference TRBV7-7 and TRBJ2-6, is GAGVSQSPRYKVTKRGQDVTLRCDPISSHATLYWYQQALGQGPEFLTYFNYEAQPDKSGLPSDRFSAERPEGSISTLTIQRTEQRDSAMYRCASSSNSGANVLTFGAGSRLTVL.

This clonotype was seen more than once but under ten times. The chain carries TRBV7-2 and TRBJ2-3, with TRBD2 matching over 11 bases. Germline V gene lookup returns CDR1 SGHTA and CDR2 FQGNSA. The CDR3 consists of 19 residues. V lost 5 bases and J lost 6; bases outside the gene matches: 19. CDR3 DNA: TGTGCCAGCAGCCTACCACGACTAGCGGGGACCGCCCCCCGGGATACGCAGTATTTT. Translation gives CASSLPRLAGTAPRDTQYF.

The chain combines TRBV7-7 with TRBJ2-6; TRBD1 matches 12 bases. Germline CDR1 SSHAT, CDR2 FNYEAQ (reference sequence). V shed 4 bases and J 1 base; nucleotides not matched to a gene: 5. The CDR3 consists of 18 residues. The CDR3 coding sequence is TGTGCCAGCAGCTCCTGGGGACAGGGGGCTTCTGGGGCCAACGTCCTGACTTTC. Residues: CASSSWGQGASGANVLTF.